This T cell receptor (beta chain) was found in a study of siplizumab effects on memory and regulatory T cells. Study-wide points: Proliferating clones, CD4+ or CD8+, lacked an assignable naive or memory phenotype in roughly 80-97% of cases. Alloreactive CD4+ clones that could be mapped were on average about 74% Treg-derived with siplizumab, against more than 25% in controls.

Germline V gene lookup returns CDR1 SQVTM and CDR2 ANQGSEA. V dropped 6 bases and J dropped 2; count of bases not matched to a gene: 4. The CDR3 covers 12 residues. Roughly 9.3 x 10^4 TCR templates were assayed per sample. TCRdb keeps only in-frame clones here, not all; method: immunoSEQ multiplex PCR. The table includes 100,000 or so clones, roughly 94% detected once. Comments on this clone: Its antigen remains unknown.

This sequence was found in a human donor in good health. This sequence joins TRBV29-1 and TRBJ2-7; TRBD1 matches at 7 bases. The sequenced material came from Tregs sorted from blood. CDR3 region: CSVGDSTYEQYF. Written as DNA, the CDR3 is TGCAGCGTGGGGGACAGCACCTACGAGCAGTACTTC.